The text below deals with one T cell receptor beta chain. Its antigen is undetermined. Memory CD4+ cells were the fraction left after CD45RA+ naive selection. The assay was immunoSEQ multiplex PCR, and TCRdb's table has in-frame clones only and misses some. The table shows more than 1,200,000 clones, with approximately 98.5% occurring only once. CDR1 MNHEY and CDR2 SMNVEV come from the germline V gene (reference sequence). The V and J ends lost 8 bases and 6 bases respectively, with 16 bases between them. The CDR3 extends over 13 amino acids. This record comes from a study of shared clonotypes between healthy human individuals. Findings and caveats of the study: As a rule, naive subsets had a larger estimated richness than memory subsets. Large depth notwithstanding, sorted-subset sequencing proved incomplete by rarefaction. Clonotype sharing levels among donors were expected to vary with sequencing depth.

The sample was naive CD4+ T cells sorted from blood. Subset defined: CD45RA+ positively selected. The rearrangement uses TRBV27 and TRBJ1-1; D ambiguous. This sequence was found in a man aged 25 to 40 in good health. The CDR3, as DNA: TGTGCCAGCTCTGATTGGAGAGGAGCTGAAGCTTTCTTT. It specifies CASSDWRGAEAFF.